The 12 T cell receptor beta chains given below trace back to one sample, sequenced in a study of T cell repertoires in cytomegalovirus infection. TCRdb redid the calling of the reads with MiXCR, one entry per CDR3 protein. The sample lists fewer than 550,000 distinct CDR3 sequences; more than 20% were seen once. Sequenced sample: PBMCs. Every receptor here comes from a human donor in good health (CMV status not recorded). Some clones in this sample may be carry-over from other donors' samples.

The chain has TRBV28 and TRBJ1-1, with TRBD1 identical over 7 bases. Germline-derived CDR1 and CDR2 are MDHEN and SYDVKM. J was trimmed by 11 bases and V by 7 bases; bases with no gene match: 10. This CDR3 has 12 amino acids. CDR3 region: CASTLRDRRAFF. The DNA for the CDR3 is TGTGCCAGCACCCTCAGGGACAGACGGGCTTTCTTT. Full variable domain (outside the CDR3, taken from reference TRBV28 and TRBJ1-1): DVKVTQSSRYLVKRTGEKVFLECVQDMDHENMFWYRQDPGLGLRLIYFSYDVKMKEKGDIPEGYSVSREKKERFSLILESASTNQTSMYLCASTLRDRRAFFGQGTRLTVV.

The chain carries TRBV7-9 and TRBJ2-5, with D perhaps given as TRBD1 or TRBD2 (5 bases each). The CDR3 is made up of 16 amino acids. CDR1 SEHNR and CDR2 FQNEAQ come from the germline V gene (reference sequence). The V end lost 5 bases, the J end lost 2 bases, and 18 bases lay between the germline ends. CDR3 DNA sequence: TGTGCCAGCAGCCCGACCGGGACGGTAAATCAAGAGACCCAGTACTTC. Amino acid sequence: CASSPTGTVNQETQYF.

In its sample, this clonotype was seen a few times. V and J are TRBV6-2 or TRBV6-3 and TRBJ2-7; 8 bases match TRBD1. Germline V CDR1 and CDR2: MNHEY, SVGEGT. Losses at the gene ends were 6 bases for V and 3 bases for J; bases not matched to a gene: 4. CDR3 length equals 13 residues. The CDR3 spells CASRRTGSYEQYV. In nucleotides, the CDR3 is TGTGCCAGCAGACGGACAGGGAGCTACGAGCAGTACGTC.

The chain couples TRBV20-1 to TRBJ2-3; D remains ambiguous. The V gene's germline CDR1 is DFQATT and CDR2 SNEGSKA (reference sequence). The CDR3 is 11 amino acids. DNA of the CDR3: TGCGCCCTCCTGACCGGAGATACGCAGTATTTT. Its protein product is CALLTGDTQYF.

Here the CDR3 reads CASSLERQGDTIYF. CDR3 nucleotide sequence: TGCGCCAGCAGCTTGGAGCGCCAGGGAGACACCATATATTTT. This rearrangement joins TRBV5-1 to TRBJ1-3, with D tentatively TRBD1 (5 bases). Germline V lookup: CDR1 SGHRS, CDR2 YFSETQ. Trimming left V 0 bases short and J 8 bases short, with 12 bases between. CDR3 length equals 14 residues.

About this clonotype itself: At one end the junction does not follow the germline gene, possibly because of a read error. The chain carries TRBV19 and TRBJ1-2; tentatively, D is TRBD1 (5 bases). The CDR3 length is 15 residues. CDR1 is LNHDA and CDR2 is SQIVND in the germline V gene (reference sequence). As DNA, the CDR3 is TGTGCCAGTAGAATAGTGTCGGGGGACAACTATGGCTACACCTTC. Its translation is CASRIVSGDNYGYTF. The whole variable domain, filled in from reference TRBV19 and TRBJ1-2, reads DGGITQSPKYLFRKEGQNVTLSCEQNLNHDAMYWYRQDPGQGLRLIYYSQIVNDFQKGDIAEGYSVSREKKESFPLTVTSAQKNPTAFYLCASRIVSGDNYGYTFGSGTRLTVV.

This clonotype was seen a handful of times. The chain has TRBV27 and TRBJ2-5; possibly TRBD2 for D (5 bases). Germline CDR1 MNHEY, CDR2 SMNVEV (reference sequence). The CDR3 extends over 15 amino acids. V gave up 0 bases and J gave up 2 bases, with 10 bases separating them. CDR3 region: CASSLSNGVQETQYF. The CDR3 DNA follows: TGTGCCAGCAGTTTATCGAACGGGGTTCAAGAGACCCAGTACTTC.

The CDR3 nucleotides read TGTGCCAGCAGTTTTGTAACAGTAGGACTAGGGAAGATTGGAGAGACCCAGTACTTC. Translation gives CASSFVTVGLGKIGETQYF. The rearrangement links TRBV27 to TRBJ2-5; 7 positions match TRBD2. The CDR3 consists of 19 residues. Per germline, CDR1 MNHEY and CDR2 SMNVEV (reference sequence). The junction had 20 bases not matched to a gene; V was cut back by 3 bases and J by 4 bases.

This rearrangement joins TRBV28 to TRBJ2-7; 10 bases line up with TRBD2. Germline V CDR1 and CDR2: MDHEN, SYDVKM. The CDR3 is 13 residues long. The trim removed 8 bases at V and 3 bases at J, leaving 4 bases unmatched. In DNA form, the CDR3 reads TGTGCCAGCGGGACTAGCGCGGGCTACGAGCAGTACTTC. Its translation is CASGTSAGYEQYF. The entire variable domain, with the rest obtained from reference TRBV28 and TRBJ2-7, is as follows: DVKVTQSSRYLVKRTGEKVFLECVQDMDHENMFWYRQDPGLGLRLIYFSYDVKMKEKGDIPEGYSVSREKKERFSLILESASTNQTSMYLCASGTSAGYEQYFGPGTRLTVT.

This clonotype was found many times. The V and J genes are TRBV7-2 and TRBJ1-2; D ambiguous. The CDR3 consists of 15 residues. V lost 2 bases, J lost 4 bases, and 14 bases lay in between. In germline, CDR1 is SGHTA, CDR2 FQGNSA. In DNA, the CDR3 is TGTGCCAGCAGCTTAAATAATCGGCAGAGCTATGGCTACACCTTC. Translated: CASSLNNRQSYGYTF.

In this sample, this clonotype turned up many times. The rearrangement uses TRBV27 and TRBJ2-7; D is tentatively TRBD1 or TRBD2 (5 bases each). This CDR3 spans 15 amino acids. Germline values: CDR1 MNHEY, CDR2 SMNVEV (reference sequence). The germline V and J ends were trimmed by 0 bases and 7 bases, with 16 bases remaining between them. CDR3 DNA: TGTGCCAGCAGTTTATCGGGACCCGTTTTGAATGAGCAGTACTTC. It translates to CASSLSGPVLNEQYF.

This clonotype was seen at least ten times. The chain employs TRBV7-2 and TRBJ2-1; the D gene is possibly TRBD2 (5 bases). Germline V lookup: CDR1 SGHTA, CDR2 FQGNSA. The CDR3 contains 15 residues. Trimming took 3 bases from V and 12 from J, leaving 21 bases between them. The CDR3 loop reads CASSFRWEWPVGQFF. The CDR3 nucleotides read TGTGCCAGCAGCTTTAGGTGGGAGTGGCCGGTGGGGCAGTTCTTC.